The rows below give T cell receptor beta chains drawn from one sample of a study of human thymus T cells. Libraries were prepared by immunoSEQ multiplex PCR; TCRdb keeps only in-frame clonotypes and omits some of them. The table shows 54,000 or so clones, with 85% to 95% occurring only once. The material sequenced was blood. Every receptor here comes from a boy under two years old with a congenital heart defect but otherwise immunologically healthy. Each CDR3 is given with its conserved first and last residue. A D gene is named only where the DNA matches it firmly. Clone size appears in some rows only: once, few, many, or a class for an expanded clone.

D gene,V gene,J gene,clone size,CDR3 protein,CDR3 DNA
-,TRBV6-5,TRBJ1-4,-,CASRMTRTNEKLFF,TGTGCCAGCAGGATGACAAGAACTAATGAAAAACTGTTTTTT
TRBD1,TRBV6-5,TRBJ2-7,-,CASSYGDRGYEQYF,TGTGCCAGCAGTTACGGGGACAGGGGGTACGAGCAGTACTTC
-,TRBV18,TRBJ2-1,-,CASSPTDTNNEQFF,TGTGCCAGCTCACCAACCGACACTAACAATGAGCAGTTCTTC
-,TRBV5-1,TRBJ2-7,-,CASSRSTGSPYEQYF,TGCGCCAGCAGCCGCAGTACCGGGAGTCCGTACGAGCAGTACTTC
-,TRBV6-5,TRBJ1-2,-,CASRAGQGSYGYTF,TGTGCCAGCAGAGCGGGGCAGGGCAGCTATGGCTACACCTTC
TRBD2,TRBV5-6,TRBJ2-1,-,CASSLLAGRKYNEQFF,TGTGCCAGCAGCTTGTTAGCGGGGCGAAAATACAATGAGCAGTTCTTC
TRBD1,TRBV11-2,TRBJ2-6,once,CASSSYRGSSSGANVLTF,TGTGCCAGCAGCTCCTACAGGGGGTCTTCATCTGGGGCCAACGTCCTGACTTTC
-,TRBV2,TRBJ1-2,-,CASSLTLSRALYGYTF,TGTGCCAGCAGTCTTACCCTCTCCCGGGCGCTTTATGGCTACACCTTC
TRBD2,TRBV4-1,TRBJ2-1,-,CASSRHSTGGVSYNEQFF,TGCGCCAGCAGCCGTCATTCAACGGGAGGAGTCTCCTACAATGAGCAGTTCTTC
TRBD1,TRBV4-3,TRBJ2-7,once,CASSHDRTGSAYEQYF,TGCGCCAGCAGCCACGACAGGACAGGGTCAGCCTACGAGCAGTACTTC
-,TRBV18,TRBJ2-5,-,CASSPLAAGQETQYF,TGTGCCAGCTCACCCCTGGCGGCAGGTCAAGAGACCCAGTACTTC
TRBD2,TRBV5-6,TRBJ2-1,-,CASSPEERGEQFF,TGTGCCAGCAGCCCCGAGGAGCGGGGTGAGCAGTTCTTC
TRBD1,TRBV5-1,TRBJ2-5,once,CASSLGEGAIRETQYF,TGCGCCAGCAGCTTGGGTGAGGGGGCGATACGAGAGACCCAGTACTTC
-,TRBV7-7,TRBJ2-2,once,CASSSTTKNTGELFF,TGTGCTAGCAGCTCAACTACTAAAAACACCGGGGAGCTGTTTTTT
TRBD1,TRBV19,TRBJ2-7,-,CASRDRDFYEQYF,TGTGCCAGCCGGGACAGGGACTTTTACGAGCAGTACTTC
-,TRBV4-1,TRBJ2-1,once,CASSPLLSLLFGDEQFF,TGCGCCAGCAGCCCATTACTTTCTCTGCTCTTCGGGGATGAGCAGTTCTTC
-,TRBV23-1,TRBJ1-2,-,CASSQSGTNYGYTF,TGCGCCAGCAGTCAATCGGGGACAAACTATGGCTACACCTTC
-,TRBV5-1,TRBJ2-5,-,CASSLGQQETQYF,TGCGCCAGCAGCTTGGGACAACAAGAGACCCAGTACTTC
-,TRBV29-1,TRBJ1-6,-,CSVRGDYNSPLHF,TGCAGCGTTAGAGGGGACTATAATTCACCCCTCCACTTT
TRBD1,TRBV9,TRBJ2-5,-,CASSVAGGGRETQYF,TGTGCCAGCAGCGTAGCAGGGGGCGGTCGGGAGACCCAGTACTTC
-,TRBV15,TRBJ2-2,-,CATSRDPKLVGIVELFF,TGTGCCACCAGCAGGGACCCGAAACTAGTGGGTATTGTGGAGCTGTTTTTT
-,TRBV4-1,TRBJ2-1,-,CASSQLRLGSYNEQFF,TGCGCCAGCAGCCAACTCAGACTGGGCTCCTACAATGAGCAGTTCTTC
-,TRBV4-2,TRBJ1-5,-,CASSQALAGPNQPQHF,TGTGCCAGCAGCCAAGCGCTCGCGGGTCCCAATCAGCCCCAGCATTTT
-,TRBV5-1,TRBJ2-4,-,CASSSGPGINIQYF,TGCGCCAGCAGCTCGGGACCGGGGATAAACATTCAGTACTTC
TRBD2,TRBV7-2,TRBJ2-7,-,CASSFGAGGSYEQYF,TGTGCCAGCAGCTTTGGTGCGGGAGGGTCCTACGAGCAGTACTTC